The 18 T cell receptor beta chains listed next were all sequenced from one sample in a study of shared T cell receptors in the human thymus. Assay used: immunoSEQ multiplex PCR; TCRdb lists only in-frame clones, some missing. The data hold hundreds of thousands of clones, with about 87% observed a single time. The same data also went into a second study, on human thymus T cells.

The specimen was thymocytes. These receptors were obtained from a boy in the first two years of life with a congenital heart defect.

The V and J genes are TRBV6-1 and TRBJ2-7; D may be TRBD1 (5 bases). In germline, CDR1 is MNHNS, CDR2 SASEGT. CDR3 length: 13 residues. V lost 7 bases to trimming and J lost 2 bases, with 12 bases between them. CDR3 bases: TGTGCCAGCACTGCAGGGAACCCCTACGAGCAGTACTTC. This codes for CASTAGNPYEQYF.

CDR3 sequence (DNA): TGCGCCAGCAGCGGACGGACTAGCGGGGAATCCTACAATGAGCAGTTCTTC. This encodes CASSGRTSGESYNEQFF. The chain joins TRBV5-1 to TRBJ2-1; 12 bases fit TRBD2. The CDR3 loop spans 17 amino acids. CDR1 is SGHRS and CDR2 is YFSETQ in the germline V gene. The V and J ends lost 4 bases and 1 base, in that order; junction bases with no gene match: 6.

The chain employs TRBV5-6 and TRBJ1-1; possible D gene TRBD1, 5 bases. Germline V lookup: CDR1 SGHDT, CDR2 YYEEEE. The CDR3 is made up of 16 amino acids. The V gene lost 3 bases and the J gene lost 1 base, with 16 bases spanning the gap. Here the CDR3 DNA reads TGTGCCAGCAGCTCGGGACGGGAGCTTTCGAACACTGAAGCTTTCTTT. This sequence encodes CASSSGRELSNTEAFF.

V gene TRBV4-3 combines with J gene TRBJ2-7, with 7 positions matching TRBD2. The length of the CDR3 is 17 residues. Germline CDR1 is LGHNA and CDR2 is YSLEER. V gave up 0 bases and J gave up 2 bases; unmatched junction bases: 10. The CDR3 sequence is CASSQDHWAGVPYEQYF. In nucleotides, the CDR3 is TGCGCCAGCAGCCAAGATCACTGGGCGGGAGTTCCCTACGAGCAGTACTTC.

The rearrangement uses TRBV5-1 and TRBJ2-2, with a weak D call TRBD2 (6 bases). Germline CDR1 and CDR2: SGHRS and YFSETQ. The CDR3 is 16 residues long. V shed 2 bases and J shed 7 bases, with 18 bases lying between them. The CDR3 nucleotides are TGCGCCAGCAGCTTTGCGGGACTTGGGACCTTCGGGGAGCTGTTTTTT. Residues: CASSFAGLGTFGELFF.

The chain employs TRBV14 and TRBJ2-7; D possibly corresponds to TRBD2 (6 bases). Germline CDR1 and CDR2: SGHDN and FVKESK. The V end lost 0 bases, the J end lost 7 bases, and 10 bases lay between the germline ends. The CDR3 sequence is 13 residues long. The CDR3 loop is CASSQEEAGEQYF. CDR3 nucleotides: TGTGCCAGCAGCCAAGAAGAGGCGGGGGAGCAGTACTTC. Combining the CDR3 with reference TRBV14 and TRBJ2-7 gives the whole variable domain EAGVTQFPSHSVIEKGQTVTLRCDPISGHDNLYWYRRVMGKEIKFLLHFVKESKQDESGMPNNRFLAERTGGTYSTLKVQPAELEDSGVYFCASSQEEAGEQYFGPGTRLTVT.

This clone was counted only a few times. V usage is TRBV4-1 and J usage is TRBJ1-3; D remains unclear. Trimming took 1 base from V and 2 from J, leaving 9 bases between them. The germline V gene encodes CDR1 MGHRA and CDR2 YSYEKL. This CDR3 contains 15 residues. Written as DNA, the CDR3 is TGCGCCAGCAGCCAAGTTAGAGGGCCTGGAAACACCATATATTTT. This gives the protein CASSQVRGPGNTIYF.

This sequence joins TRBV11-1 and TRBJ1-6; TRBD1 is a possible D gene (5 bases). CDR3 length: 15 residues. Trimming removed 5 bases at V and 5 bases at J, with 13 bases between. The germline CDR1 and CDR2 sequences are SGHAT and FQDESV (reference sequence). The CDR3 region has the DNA TGTGCCAGCAGCCCCAGGGCGGATCATAATTCACCCCTCCACTTT. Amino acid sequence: CASSPRADHNSPLHF.

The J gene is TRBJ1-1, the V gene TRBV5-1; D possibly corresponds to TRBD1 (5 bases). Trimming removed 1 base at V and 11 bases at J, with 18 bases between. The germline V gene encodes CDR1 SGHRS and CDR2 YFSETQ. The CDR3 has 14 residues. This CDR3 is CASSLSTRAAEAFF. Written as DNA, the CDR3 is TGCGCCAGCAGCTTGTCTACCAGGGCGGCAGAGGCTTTCTTT.

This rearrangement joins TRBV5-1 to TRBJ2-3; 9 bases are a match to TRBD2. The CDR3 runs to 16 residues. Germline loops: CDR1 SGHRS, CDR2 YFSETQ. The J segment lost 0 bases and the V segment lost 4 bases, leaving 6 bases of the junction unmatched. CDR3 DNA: TGCGCCAGCAGCAAGATAGCGGGGGATAGCACAGATACGCAGTATTTT. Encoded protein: CASSKIAGDSTDTQYF.

DNA for the CDR3: TGTGCCAGCAGCTTCCCCTCTGCCGACAGGGAACCTTACGAGCAGTACTTC. As protein: CASSFPSADREPYEQYF. The V gene is TRBV5-6, the J gene TRBJ2-7, with TRBD1 matching over 7 bases. J gave up 4 bases and V 2 bases, and 15 bases lay outside the gene matches. The CDR3 sequence is 17 residues long. Germline V CDR1 and CDR2: SGHDT, YYEEEE.

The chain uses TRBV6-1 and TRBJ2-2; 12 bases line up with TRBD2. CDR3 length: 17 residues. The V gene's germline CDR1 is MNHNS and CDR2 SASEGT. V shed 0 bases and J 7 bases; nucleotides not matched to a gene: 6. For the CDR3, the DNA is TGTGCCAGCAGTGAAGCCTGGACTAGCGGGAAGAGCGGGGAGCTGTTTTTT. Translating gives CASSEAWTSGKSGELFF.

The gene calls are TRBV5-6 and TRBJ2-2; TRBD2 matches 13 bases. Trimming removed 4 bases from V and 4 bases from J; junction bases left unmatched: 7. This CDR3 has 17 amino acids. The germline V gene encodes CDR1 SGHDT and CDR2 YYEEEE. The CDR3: CASSPSTSGRFTGELFF. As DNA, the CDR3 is TGTGCCAGCAGCCCCTCGACTAGCGGGAGGTTCACCGGGGAGCTGTTTTTT.

Here the CDR3 reads CASSLGGGNNSPLHF. CDR3 nucleotides: TGTGCCAGCAGCCTAGGGGGGGGGAATAATTCACCCCTCCACTTT. This chain joins TRBV28 and TRBJ1-6; maybe TRBD1 (6 bases). With 6 bases removed from V and 5 bases from J, the gap between germline ends came to 14 bases. The germline V gene has CDR1 MDHEN and CDR2 SYDVKM. This CDR3 region has 15 residues.

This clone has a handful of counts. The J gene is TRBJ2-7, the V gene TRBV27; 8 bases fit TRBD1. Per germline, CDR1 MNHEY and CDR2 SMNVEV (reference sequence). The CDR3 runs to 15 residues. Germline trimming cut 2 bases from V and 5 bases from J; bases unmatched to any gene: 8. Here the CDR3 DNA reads TGTGCCAGCAGTTTAAATTCAGGGGGCGTAGACGAGCAGTACTTC. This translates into CASSLNSGGVDEQYF.

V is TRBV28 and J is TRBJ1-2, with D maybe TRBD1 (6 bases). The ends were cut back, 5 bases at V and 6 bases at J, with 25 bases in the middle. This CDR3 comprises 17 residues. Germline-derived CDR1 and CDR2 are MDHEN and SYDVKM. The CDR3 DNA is TGTGCCAGCAGTCCCCTCCCCATCAGGGGCGGTGGCGATGGCTACACCTTC. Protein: CASSPLPIRGGGDGYTF.

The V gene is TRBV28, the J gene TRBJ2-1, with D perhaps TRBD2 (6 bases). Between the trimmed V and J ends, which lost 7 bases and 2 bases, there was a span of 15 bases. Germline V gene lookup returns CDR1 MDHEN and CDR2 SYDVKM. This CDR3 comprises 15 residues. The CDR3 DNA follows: TGTGCCAGCACACGTGGAGCGGGTACCTACAATGAGCAGTTCTTC. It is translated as CASTRGAGTYNEQFF.

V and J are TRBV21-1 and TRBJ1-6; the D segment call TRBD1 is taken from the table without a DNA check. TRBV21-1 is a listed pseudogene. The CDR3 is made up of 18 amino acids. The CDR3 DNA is TGTGCCAGCAGCAAAGGGGCCCCTGCCGGACAGGATAATTCACCCCTCCACTTT. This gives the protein CASSKGAPAGQDNSPLHF.